This passage covers 32 T cell receptor beta chains from one sample sequenced in a study of T cell responses to AZD1222 COVID-19 vaccine. Sequencing was performed with immunoSEQ multiplex PCR; in TCRdb, only in-frame clones are kept and a portion is missing. The sample has roughly 130,000 clones; 90% to 95% are singletons. Sequenced material: peripheral blood, taken on day 0 of AZD1222 vaccination. The receptor set was obtained from an adult in good health.

The rearrangement links TRBV25-1 to TRBJ2-3; TRBD1 or TRBD2 may be the D gene (5 bases each). Looked up from germline, CDR1 is MGHDK and CDR2 is SYGVNS. V was trimmed by 6 bases and J by 8 bases, leaving 18 bases between them. The CDR3 is made up of 14 amino acids. The CDR3 reads CASRMLGEKATQYF. The CDR3, as DNA: TGTGCCAGCAGGATGCTAGGGGAGAAGGCTACGCAGTATTTT.

The V call is TRBV12-3 or TRBV12-4, the J call TRBJ1-1, with no clear D. V shed 7 bases and J shed 1 base, with 10 bases lying between them. The CDR3 spans 13 residues. CDR3 nucleotide sequence: TGTGCCAGCACGGTGACGCGGAACACTGAAGCTTTCTTT. Its protein is CASTVTRNTEAFF.

The chain links TRBV27 to TRBJ1-2; TRBD1 aligns across 9 bases. Trimming cost V 0 bases and J 2 bases; bases outside gene matches: 7. The germline V gene encodes CDR1 MNHEY and CDR2 SMNVEV (reference sequence). The CDR3 contains 17 residues. CDR3 sequence reads: CASSLSRGTGINYGYTF. CDR3 DNA: TGTGCCAGCAGTTTATCGAGGGGGACAGGGATCAACTATGGCTACACCTTC.

The V call is TRBV6-5, the J call TRBJ1-6; D is undetermined. V shed 3 bases and J shed 9 bases, with 6 bases lying between them. The germline CDR1 and CDR2 sequences are MNHEY and SVGAGI. This CDR3 is 12 amino acids long. This CDR3 is CASSYRGSPLHF. In DNA, the CDR3 is TGTGCCAGCAGTTATCGGGGTTCACCCCTCCACTTT.

The genes are TRBV7-8 and TRBJ2-7, with TRBD2 matching 8 bases. Germline CDR1 is SGHVS and CDR2 is FQNEAQ. This CDR3 is 16 amino acids long. With V trimmed by 2 bases and J by 6 bases, 12 bases remained unmatched. CDR3 nucleotides: TGTGCCAGCAGCTTATCCGGGGCTAGCGGGCTTGCCGAGCAGTACTTC. Translating gives CASSLSGASGLAEQYF.

This sequence joins TRBV11-2 and TRBJ1-5; D ambiguous. CDR3 size: 15 residues. With 5 bases removed from V and 0 bases from J, the gap between germline ends came to 11 bases. The germline CDR1 and CDR2 sequences are SGHAT and FQNNGV. The DNA of the CDR3 is TGTGCCAGCAGCCTAATTTCTGGTAGCAATCAGCCCCAGCATTTT. It specifies CASSLISGSNQPQHF.

The chain recombines TRBV23-1 with TRBJ2-5; D gene ambiguous. TRBV23-1 has ORF status, its function being uncertain. This CDR3 contains 16 residues. V dropped 8 bases and J dropped 4 bases, with 23 bases sitting between them. CDR3 nucleotides: TGCGCCAGCCCCACCCCTGAAGAGCGTTATGGAGAGACCCAGTACTTC. As protein: CASPTPEERYGETQYF.

This clone was counted once. V usage is TRBV9 and J usage is TRBJ1-4, with 10 bases identical to TRBD1. Trimming removed 3 bases from V and 8 bases from J; junction bases left unmatched: 10. The CDR3 has 16 residues. CDR1 and CDR2 (germline): SGDLS, YYNGEE. The CDR3 nucleotides read TGTGCCAGCAGCGCGATGGCAGGACAGGGGGGAGAAAAACTGTTTTTT. This codes for CASSAMAGQGGEKLFF.

The chain is built from TRBV7-2 and TRBJ1-3; 8 nucleotides agree with TRBD1. This CDR3 region has 15 residues. Trimming at V came to 4 bases and at J to 0 bases, leaving 2 bases not matched to a gene. Germline assignment: CDR1 SGHTA and CDR2 FQGNSA. The CDR3 loop is CASSWTGSSGNTIYF. The CDR3 coding sequence is TGTGCCAGCAGCTGGACAGGGTCCTCTGGAAACACCATATATTTT.

This clone was counted a single time. V gene TRBV19 combines with J gene TRBJ2-2, with D possibly matching TRBD2 (5 bases). Germline lookup yields CDR1 LNHDA and CDR2 SQIVND (reference sequence). CDR3 length: 16 amino acids. The V and J ends lost 7 bases and 0 bases respectively, with 15 bases between them. The CDR3 protein is CASTPTGGSNTGELFF. The DNA of the CDR3 is TGTGCCAGTACTCCCACCGGCGGGTCGAACACCGGGGAGCTGTTTTTT.

The chain joins TRBV18 to TRBJ1-4; perhaps TRBD1 as D (5 bases). The CDR3 totals 17 residues. Germline values: CDR1 KGHSH, CDR2 LQKENI. Trimming stripped 2 bases from V and 5 bases from J, with 18 bases between. CDR3 amino acids: CASSPIGGGYVNEKLFF. The CDR3 nucleotides read TGTGCCAGCTCACCAATCGGCGGGGGGTACGTGAATGAAAAACTGTTTTTT. Combining the CDR3 with reference TRBV18 and TRBJ1-4 gives the whole variable domain NAGVMQNPRHLVRRRGQEARLRCSPMKGHSHVYWYRQLPEEGLKFMVYLQKENIIDESGMPKERFSAEFPKEGPSILRIQQVVRGDSAAYFCASSPIGGGYVNEKLFFGSGTQLSVL.

This chain joins TRBV9 and TRBJ2-1; 7 nucleotides match TRBD2. Germline CDR1 and CDR2: SGDLS and YYNGEE. This CDR3 has 14 amino acids. Trimming took 4 bases from V and 8 from J; bases not matched to a gene: 9. The CDR3 protein is CASSSESGNYEQFF. The DNA for the CDR3 is TGTGCCAGCAGCTCAGAGAGCGGGAACTATGAGCAGTTCTTC.

The chain employs TRBV5-1 and TRBJ2-3; perhaps D is TRBD1 or TRBD2 (5 bases each). In germline, CDR1 is SGHRS, CDR2 YFSETQ. V was shortened by 1 base and J by 2 bases, with 14 bases between the two germline ends. CDR3 length: 16 amino acids. The chain's CDR3 is CASSLTRDGNTDTQYF. As DNA, the CDR3 is TGCGCCAGCAGCTTGACCCGGGACGGAAACACAGATACGCAGTATTTT.

The chain is built from TRBV2 and TRBJ2-1; a possible D gene is TRBD2 (6 bases). V lost 8 bases, J lost 15 bases, and 14 bases lay in between. Germline V CDR1 and CDR2: SNHLY, FYNNEI. The CDR3 length is 10 residues. CDR3 amino acids: CASEGGRVFF. CDR3 coding DNA: TGTGCCAGCGAGGGAGGCCGCGTGTTCTTC.

This chain uses TRBV4-2 with TRBJ1-1; TRBD1 might be the D (6 bases). The CDR3 is made up of 13 amino acids. CDR1 LGHNA and CDR2 YNFKEQ come from the germline V gene. The germline V and J ends were trimmed by 4 bases and 5 bases, with 11 bases remaining between them. In DNA form, the CDR3 reads TGTGCCAGCAGCCCGAACAGGGAAACTGAAGCTTTCTTT. It specifies CASSPNRETEAFF.

The J gene is TRBJ1-5, the V gene TRBV15; unclear D gene. Germline V gene lookup returns CDR1 LNHNV and CDR2 YYDKDF (reference sequence). The V and J ends lost 5 bases and 4 bases respectively, with 15 bases between them. The CDR3 is 15 amino acids. CDR3 amino acids: CATSPHYEGNQPQHF. CDR3 DNA: TGTGCCACCAGCCCCCATTATGAGGGTAATCAGCCCCAGCATTTT.

V usage is TRBV18 and J usage is TRBJ1-1; 8 nucleotides agree with TRBD1. The CDR3 covers 16 residues. J lost 0 bases, V lost 5 bases, and 8 bases had no gene match. The germline V gene has CDR1 KGHSH and CDR2 LQKENI. CDR3 in DNA: TGTGCCAGCTCAAATAGGACAGGGATGGTGAACACTGAAGCTTTCTTT. As protein: CASSNRTGMVNTEAFF.

This chain uses TRBV5-1 with TRBJ2-7; 11 nucleotides line up with TRBD1. The germline gives CDR1 SGHRS, CDR2 YFSETQ. V lost 2 bases, J lost 5 bases, and 3 bases stayed unmatched. The CDR3 loop spans 14 amino acids. The CDR3 reads CASSLGQGADEQYF. In DNA, the CDR3 is TGCGCCAGCAGCTTAGGACAGGGGGCAGACGAGCAGTACTTC.

The gene calls are TRBV7-9 and TRBJ2-5, with TRBD1 matching over 7 bases. Germline CDR1 is SEHNR and CDR2 is FQNEAQ (reference sequence). J was trimmed by 5 bases and V by 6 bases; bases with no gene match: 18. This CDR3 contains 17 residues. CDR3 nucleotides: TGTGCCAGCAGTGCTAATCTTAAGGGACAGATCGGTGAGACCCAGTACTTC. Translated: CASSANLKGQIGETQYF.

In nucleotides, the CDR3 is TGTGCCAGCAGCTTGGGCGGAAACCCTGGAAACACCATATATTTT. Protein sequence: CASSLGGNPGNTIYF. This chain uses TRBV5-6 with TRBJ1-3, with D hard to call. This CDR3 is 15 amino acids long. Germline V lookup: CDR1 SGHDT, CDR2 YYEEEE. The ends were cut back, 0 bases at V and 2 bases at J, with 9 bases in the middle. The whole variable domain, remainder taken from reference TRBV5-6 and TRBJ1-3, is DAGVTQSPTHLIKTRGQQVTLRCSPKSGHDTVSWYQQALGQGPQFIFQYYEEEERQRGNFPDRFSGHQFPNYSSELNVNALLLGDSALYLCASSLGGNPGNTIYFGEGSWLTVV.

The chain couples TRBV30 to TRBJ2-5, with D unclear. Trimming removed 0 bases at V and 9 bases at J, with 14 bases between. Germline V lookup: CDR1 GTSNPN, CDR2 SVGIG (reference sequence). The CDR3 is 13 residues long. CDR3 bases: TGTGCCTGGAGTGTAACCCCCCCAGGTCCCCAGTACTTC. It codes for CAWSVTPPGPQYF.

The rearrangement links TRBV28 to TRBJ2-2; 7 bases agree with TRBD1. V trimming: 5 bases; J trimming: 2 bases; junction bases outside the gene matches: 5. The CDR3 is 15 amino acids. Germline CDR1 MDHEN, CDR2 SYDVKM. The CDR3 sequence is CASSADRRNTGELFF. The DNA for the CDR3 is TGTGCCAGCAGTGCGGACAGGCGAAACACCGGGGAGCTGTTTTTT.

In its sample, this clone was seen once. The V call is TRBV3-1 (or the pseudogene TRBV3-2), the J call TRBJ2-2, with 9 bases lining up with TRBD2. The ends lost 0 bases at V and 3 bases at J; junction bases unmatched: 11. The V gene's germline CDR1 is LGHDT and CDR2 YNNKEL (reference sequence). The CDR3 runs to 19 residues. CDR3 in DNA: TGTGCCAGCAGCCAAGATAGGAGGAGAGTAGCGGGAGACACCGGGGAGCTGTTTTTT. Its protein product is CASSQDRRRVAGDTGELFF.

The CDR3 here is CASSTRTGGDSPLHF. The CDR3 region has the DNA TGTGCCAGCAGCACCCGGACAGGGGGGGATTCACCCCTCCACTTT. The genes are TRBV7-6 and TRBJ1-6; 10 nucleotides match TRBD1. Germline trimming cut 5 bases from V and 8 bases from J; bases unmatched to any gene: 6. The CDR3 is 15 residues long. CDR1 is SGHVS and CDR2 is FNYEAQ in the germline V gene.

This chain links TRBV15 with TRBJ2-3; 10 bases are a match to TRBD1. Germline CDR1 and CDR2: LNHNV and YYDKDF (reference sequence). V shed 7 bases, J shed 4 bases, and the junction held 2 bases outside the gene matches. CDR3 size: 13 residues. CDR3 nucleotide sequence: TGTGCCACCAAGACAGGGGGCGCAGATACGCAGTATTTT. Protein sequence: CATKTGGADTQYF.

V gene TRBV9 combines with J gene TRBJ2-4, with a weak D call TRBD2 (5 bases). The V gene lost 0 bases and the J gene lost 5 bases, with 9 bases spanning the gap. CDR1 and CDR2 from the germline V gene are SGDLS and YYNGEE. This CDR3 is 14 amino acids long. The CDR3 region has the DNA TGTGCCAGCAGCGTAGCGGAGAGGGAAAACATTCAGTACTTC. Translated, it gives CASSVAERENIQYF.

The chain couples TRBV5-5 to TRBJ1-1, with TRBD1 matching 7 bases. Losses at the gene ends were 4 bases for V and 1 base for J; bases not matched to a gene: 7. The germline gives CDR1 SGHKS, CDR2 YYEKEE (reference sequence). This CDR3 contains 15 residues. The CDR3 sequence: CASSLPTGTNTEAFF. The CDR3 coding sequence is TGTGCCAGCAGCCTGCCGACAGGGACGAACACTGAAGCTTTCTTT.

The rearrangement links TRBV6-4 to TRBJ2-1, with D perhaps matching TRBD1 (6 bases). Germline V gives CDR1 MRHNA, CDR2 SNTAGT. The ends were cut back, 2 bases at V and 5 bases at J, with 37 bases in the middle. The CDR3 is 23 amino acids. The CDR3 reads CASSDKQGVTRWDPTPGHNEQFF. CDR3 nucleotides: TGTGCCAGCAGTGACAAACAGGGAGTAACACGCTGGGACCCCACTCCGGGTCACAATGAGCAGTTCTTC.

The CDR3 spells CASGGEYTGELFF. The CDR3 DNA is TGTGCTAGTGGTGGGGAGTACACCGGGGAGCTGTTTTTT. V gene TRBV12-5 combines with J gene TRBJ2-2; perhaps TRBD2 as D (5 bases). Deletions cut 5 bases from V and 3 bases from J, with 7 bases between. The CDR3 runs 13 residues. The germline V gene encodes CDR1 LGHNT and CDR2 FRNRAP. The whole variable domain, remainder taken from reference TRBV12-5 and TRBJ2-2, is DARVTQTPRHKVTEMGQEVTMRCQPILGHNTVFWYRQTMMQGLELLAYFRNRAPLDDSGMPKDRFSAEMPDATLATLKIQPSEPRDSAVYFCASGGEYTGELFFGEGSRLTVL.

J is TRBJ2-6 and V is TRBV4-3; maybe TRBD1 (5 bases). Trimming removed 0 bases at V and 0 bases at J, with 6 bases between. Germline V gives CDR1 LGHNA, CDR2 YSLEER. This CDR3 has 16 amino acids. CDR3 amino acids: CASSQDRGSGANVLTF. Written as DNA, the CDR3 is TGCGCCAGCAGCCAAGATAGGGGCTCTGGGGCCAACGTCCTGACTTTC.

The J gene is TRBJ2-7, the V gene TRBV18; possible D gene TRBD2, 6 bases. The CDR3 covers 16 residues. Trimming cost V 3 bases and J 6 bases, with 21 bases left between them. The germline CDR1 and CDR2 sequences are KGHSH and LQKENI. CDR3 protein: CASSPPAAFGGVEQYF. CDR3 coding DNA: TGTGCCAGCTCACCGCCGGCAGCTTTTGGAGGGGTCGAGCAGTACTTC. Supplemented by reference TRBV18 and TRBJ2-7, the full variable domain reads NAGVMQNPRHLVRRRGQEARLRCSPMKGHSHVYWYRQLPEEGLKFMVYLQKENIIDESGMPKERFSAEFPKEGPSILRIQQVVRGDSAAYFCASSPPAAFGGVEQYFGPGTRLTVT.

The genes are TRBV6-2 or TRBV6-3 and TRBJ2-7; maybe TRBD1 (5 bases). The ends were cut back, 6 bases at V and 6 bases at J, with 12 bases in the middle. CDR1 is MNHEY and CDR2 is SVGEGT in the germline V gene. The CDR3 extends over 12 amino acids. The CDR3 DNA reads as TGTGCCAGCAGCTCCTCAGGGTCCGAGCAGTACTTC. Its protein product is CASSSSGSEQYF.